The 6 T cell receptor beta chains listed next were all sequenced from one sample in a study of cytomegalovirus exposure and HLA in healthy donors. Both 60 Vbeta primers and 13 Jbeta primers went into the PCR. Data came from immunoSEQ multiplex PCR; TCRdb stores just in-frame clones and leaves some out. The repertoire shows just over 80,000 clones; the top ten hold about 1.1%. Sequencing was carried out using PBMCs. These receptors were taken from a woman between 25 and 40 years old in good health and CMV-seronegative.

The rearrangement links TRBV13 to TRBJ2-7; D perhaps matches TRBD1 (6 bases). There are 12 residues in the CDR3. The ends were cut back, 2 bases at V and 4 bases at J, with 6 bases in the middle. Germline lookup yields CDR1 PRHDT and CDR2 FYEKMQ (reference sequence). The CDR3 here is CASSLRGYEQYF. CDR3 coding DNA: TGTGCCAGCAGCTTAAGGGGGTACGAGCAGTACTTC.

This rearrangement joins TRBV6-1 to TRBJ2-5, with 12 bases matching TRBD2. In germline, CDR1 is MNHNS, CDR2 SASEGT. V shed 5 bases and J 2 bases; nucleotides not matched to a gene: 3. CDR3 length: 15 amino acids. For the CDR3, the DNA is TGTGCCAGCAGTCGGACTAGCGGGGATCAAGAGACCCAGTACTTC. Amino acids: CASSRTSGDQETQYF.

The chain carries TRBV7-2 and TRBJ1-2; D gene uncertain. V lost 5 bases to trimming and J lost 5 bases, with 6 bases between them. The CDR3 runs to 11 residues. Germline loops: CDR1 SGHTA, CDR2 FQGNSA. The CDR3 spells CASSADYGYTF. As DNA, the CDR3 is TGTGCCAGCAGCGCAGATTATGGCTACACCTTC.

This rearrangement joins TRBV5-1 to TRBJ1-2, with TRBD1 identical over 10 bases. With 6 bases clipped from V and 5 bases from J, the junction kept 10 bases outside the gene matches. Germline V CDR1 and CDR2: SGHRS, YFSETQ. The length of the CDR3 is 15 residues. In DNA, the CDR3 is TGCGCCAGCACCCCTAGCGGGACAGGGGTTTATGGCTACACCTTC. It codes for CASTPSGTGVYGYTF.

The rearrangement uses TRBV7-9 and TRBJ2-5, with 10 bases fitting TRBD2. Germline V gene sequence: CDR1 SEHNR, CDR2 FQNEAQ (reference sequence). V shed 3 bases and J 2 bases; nucleotides not matched to a gene: 6. This CDR3 has 16 amino acids. The CDR3 here is CASSLGTSALQETQYF. The CDR3 region has the DNA TGTGCCAGCAGCTTGGGGACTAGCGCGTTGCAAGAGACCCAGTACTTC. Full variable domain (remainder filled in from reference TRBV7-9 and TRBJ2-5): DTGVSQNPRHKITKRGQNVTFRCDPISEHNRLYWYRQTLGQGPEFLTYFQNEAQLEKSRLLSDRFSAERPKGSFSTLEIQRTEQGDSAMYLCASSLGTSALQETQYFGPGTRLLVL.

This sequence joins TRBV2 and TRBJ1-4, with D possibly matching TRBD1 (6 bases). Trimming took off 8 bases at V and 3 bases at J, with 16 bases between the two ends. CDR3 size: 15 residues. Looked up from germline, CDR1 is SNHLY and CDR2 is FYNNEI. The DNA of the CDR3 is TGTGCCAGCGGGATAGGGGGGGCCTCTAATGAAAAACTGTTTTTT. This translates into CASGIGGASNEKLFF.